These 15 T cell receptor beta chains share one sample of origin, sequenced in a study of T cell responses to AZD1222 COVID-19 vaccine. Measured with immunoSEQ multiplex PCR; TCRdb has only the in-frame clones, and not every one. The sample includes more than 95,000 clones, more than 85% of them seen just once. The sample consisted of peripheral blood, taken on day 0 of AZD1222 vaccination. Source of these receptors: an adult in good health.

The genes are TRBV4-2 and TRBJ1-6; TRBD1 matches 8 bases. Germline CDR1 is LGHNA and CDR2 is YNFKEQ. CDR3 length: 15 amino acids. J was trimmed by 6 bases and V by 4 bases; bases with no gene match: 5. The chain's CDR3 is CASSPMTGVNSPLHF. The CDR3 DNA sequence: TGTGCCAGCAGCCCAATGACAGGGGTTAATTCACCCCTCCACTTT.

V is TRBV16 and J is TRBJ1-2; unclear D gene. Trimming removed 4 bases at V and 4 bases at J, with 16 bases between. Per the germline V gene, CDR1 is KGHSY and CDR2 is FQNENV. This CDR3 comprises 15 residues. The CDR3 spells CASSLRGAGVYGYTF. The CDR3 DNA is TGTGCCAGCAGCCTTCGGGGAGCGGGAGTCTATGGCTACACCTTC.

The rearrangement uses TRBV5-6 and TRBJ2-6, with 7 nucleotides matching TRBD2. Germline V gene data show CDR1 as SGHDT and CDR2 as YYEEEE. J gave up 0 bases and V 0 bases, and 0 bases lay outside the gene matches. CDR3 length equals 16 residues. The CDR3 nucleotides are TGTGCCAGCAGCTTGGGCGGGGGCTCTGGGGCCAACGTCCTGACTTTC. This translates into CASSLGGGSGANVLTF.

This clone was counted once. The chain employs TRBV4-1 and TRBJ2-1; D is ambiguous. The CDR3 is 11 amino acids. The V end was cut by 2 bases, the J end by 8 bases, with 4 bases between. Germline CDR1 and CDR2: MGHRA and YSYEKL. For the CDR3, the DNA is TGCGCCAGCAGCCAACATGATGAGCAGTTCTTC. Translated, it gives CASSQHDEQFF.

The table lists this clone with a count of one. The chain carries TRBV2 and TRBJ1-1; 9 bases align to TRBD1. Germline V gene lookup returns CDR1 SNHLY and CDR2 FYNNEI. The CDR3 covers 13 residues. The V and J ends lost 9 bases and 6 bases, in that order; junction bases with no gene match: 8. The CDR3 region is CASIGQGSAEAFF. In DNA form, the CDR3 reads TGTGCCAGTATTGGACAGGGGAGTGCTGAAGCTTTCTTT.

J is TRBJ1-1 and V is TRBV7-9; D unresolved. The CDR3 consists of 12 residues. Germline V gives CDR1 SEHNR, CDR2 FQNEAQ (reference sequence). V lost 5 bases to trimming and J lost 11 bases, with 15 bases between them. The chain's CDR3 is CASSLRRSPAFF. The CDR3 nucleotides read TGTGCCAGCAGCCTGAGGAGGTCCCCGGCTTTCTTT.

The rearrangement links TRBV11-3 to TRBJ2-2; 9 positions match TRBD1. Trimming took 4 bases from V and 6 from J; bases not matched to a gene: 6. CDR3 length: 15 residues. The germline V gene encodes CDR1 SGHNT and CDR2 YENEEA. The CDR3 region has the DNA TGTGCCAGCAGCTCCCTGACAGGGGGGGCCGGGGAGCTGTTTTTT. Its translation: CASSSLTGGAGELFF.

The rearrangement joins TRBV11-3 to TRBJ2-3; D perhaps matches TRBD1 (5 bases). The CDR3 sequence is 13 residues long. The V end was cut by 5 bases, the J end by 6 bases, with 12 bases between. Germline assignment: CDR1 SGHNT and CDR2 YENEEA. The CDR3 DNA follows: TGTGCCAGCAGCACAGGATTCTCGGATACGCAGTATTTT. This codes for CASSTGFSDTQYF.

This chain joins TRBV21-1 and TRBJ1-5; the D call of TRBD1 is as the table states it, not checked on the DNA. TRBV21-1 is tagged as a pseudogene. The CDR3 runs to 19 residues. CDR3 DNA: TGTGCCAGCAGCAAAGGAGGAGAACAGGGGACGACGAGCAATCAGCCCCAGCATTTT. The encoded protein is CASSKGGEQGTTSNQPQHF.

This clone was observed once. The CDR3 loop is CASSLAPEPQHF. CDR3 sequence (DNA): TGTGCCAGCAGTTTAGCGCCGGAGCCCCAGCATTTT. The J gene is TRBJ1-5, the V gene TRBV12-3 or TRBV12-4, with unresolved D. Trimming removed 0 bases from V and 8 bases from J, with 5 bases in between. The CDR3 runs to 12 residues.

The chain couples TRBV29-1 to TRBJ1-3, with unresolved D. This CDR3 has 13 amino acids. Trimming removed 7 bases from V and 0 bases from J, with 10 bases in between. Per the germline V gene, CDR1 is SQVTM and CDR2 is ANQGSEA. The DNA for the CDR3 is TGCAGCGCCGCTGAACGCTCTGGAAACACCATATATTTT. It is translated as CSAAERSGNTIYF. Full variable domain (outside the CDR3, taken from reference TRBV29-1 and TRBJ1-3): SAVISQKPSRDICQRGTSLTIQCQVDSQVTMMFWYRQQPGQSLTLIATANQGSEATYESGFVIDKFPISRPNLTFSTLTVSNMSPEDSSIYLCSAAERSGNTIYFGEGSWLTVV.

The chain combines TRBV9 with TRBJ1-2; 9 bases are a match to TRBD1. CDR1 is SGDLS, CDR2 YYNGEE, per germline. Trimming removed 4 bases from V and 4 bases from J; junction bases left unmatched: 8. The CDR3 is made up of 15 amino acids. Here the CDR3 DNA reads TGTGCCAGCAGCCTACGTCCGGGACAGGGCTATGGCTACACCTTC. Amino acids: CASSLRPGQGYGYTF. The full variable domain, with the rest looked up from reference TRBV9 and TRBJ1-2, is DSGVTQTPKHLITATGQRVTLRCSPRSGDLSVYWYQQSLDQGLQFLIQYYNGEERAKGNILERFSAQQFPDLHSELNLSSLELGDSALYFCASSLRPGQGYGYTFGSGTRLTVV.

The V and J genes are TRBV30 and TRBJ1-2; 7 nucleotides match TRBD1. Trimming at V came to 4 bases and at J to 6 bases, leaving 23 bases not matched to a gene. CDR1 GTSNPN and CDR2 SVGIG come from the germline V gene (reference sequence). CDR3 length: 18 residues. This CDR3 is CAWTLIRSTAGTENGYTF. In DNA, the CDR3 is TGTGCCTGGACCCTGATTCGGTCCACAGCCGGGACAGAAAATGGCTACACCTTC.

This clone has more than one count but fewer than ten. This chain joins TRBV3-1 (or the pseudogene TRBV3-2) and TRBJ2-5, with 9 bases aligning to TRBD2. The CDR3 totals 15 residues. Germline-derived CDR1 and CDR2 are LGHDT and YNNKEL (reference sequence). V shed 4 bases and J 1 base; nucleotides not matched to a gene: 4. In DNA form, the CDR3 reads TGTGCCAGCAGCCTCATTAGCGGGAGCCAAGAGACCCAGTACTTC. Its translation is CASSLISGSQETQYF.

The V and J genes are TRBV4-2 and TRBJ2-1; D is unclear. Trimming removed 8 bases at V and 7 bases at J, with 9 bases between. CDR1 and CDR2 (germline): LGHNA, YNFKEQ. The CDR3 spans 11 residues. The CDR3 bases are TGTGCCAGCGAGGTAGGAAATGAGCAGTTCTTC. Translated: CASEVGNEQFF.